The source of this T cell receptor beta chain is a study of T-cell reconstitution after alpha-beta-depleted transplantation in children (dated by TCRdb to about 2016). As for the study more broadly: The study quantitatively tracked T-cell immune reconstitution after TCRalphabeta/CD19-depleted allogeneic hematopoietic cell transplantation in children using TCR repertoire profiling.

CDR1 and CDR2, looked up from the germline V gene, are SGHRS and YFSETQ. The CDR3 goes from the cysteine to the phenylalanine over 15 residues. Of the read, only the CDR3 DNA is kept; its 45 bases are in frame from base 1. V and J are truncated by 4 bases and 2 bases respectively, leaving an intervening sequence of 13 bases. Library preparation employed PCR. The sequencer was an Illumina HiSeq 2500. TCR libraries were prepared with molecular barcoding, using unique molecular identifiers to normalize TCRbeta repertoire quantification. TCRdb's own reprocessing of the public reads used fastp at Q25 and MiXCR and kept productive beta chains. Every entry covers one CDR3 protein and lists the most common genes and DNA from its rows. The sample records about 270,000 distinct CDR3 sequences, about a tenth of which are singletons. The top ten constitute 9.5% to 13% of the sample. Regarding this clonotype: Its antigen has not been determined. No per-base quality is available; no much larger clone lies one base away.

Source: PBMCs from the stem cell graft donor, taken from the stem cell graft. The rearrangement joined TRBV5-1 to TRBJ2-1; the D gene assignment is perhaps TRBD1 or TRBD2, with each matching 5 bases. The receptor's source is a human donor who donated a stem cell graft to a child with SCID. The CDR3 is CASSGDGWAYNEQFF. The DNA reads as follows: TGCGCCAGCAGCGGGGACGGGTGGGCCTACAATGAGCAGTTCTTC.